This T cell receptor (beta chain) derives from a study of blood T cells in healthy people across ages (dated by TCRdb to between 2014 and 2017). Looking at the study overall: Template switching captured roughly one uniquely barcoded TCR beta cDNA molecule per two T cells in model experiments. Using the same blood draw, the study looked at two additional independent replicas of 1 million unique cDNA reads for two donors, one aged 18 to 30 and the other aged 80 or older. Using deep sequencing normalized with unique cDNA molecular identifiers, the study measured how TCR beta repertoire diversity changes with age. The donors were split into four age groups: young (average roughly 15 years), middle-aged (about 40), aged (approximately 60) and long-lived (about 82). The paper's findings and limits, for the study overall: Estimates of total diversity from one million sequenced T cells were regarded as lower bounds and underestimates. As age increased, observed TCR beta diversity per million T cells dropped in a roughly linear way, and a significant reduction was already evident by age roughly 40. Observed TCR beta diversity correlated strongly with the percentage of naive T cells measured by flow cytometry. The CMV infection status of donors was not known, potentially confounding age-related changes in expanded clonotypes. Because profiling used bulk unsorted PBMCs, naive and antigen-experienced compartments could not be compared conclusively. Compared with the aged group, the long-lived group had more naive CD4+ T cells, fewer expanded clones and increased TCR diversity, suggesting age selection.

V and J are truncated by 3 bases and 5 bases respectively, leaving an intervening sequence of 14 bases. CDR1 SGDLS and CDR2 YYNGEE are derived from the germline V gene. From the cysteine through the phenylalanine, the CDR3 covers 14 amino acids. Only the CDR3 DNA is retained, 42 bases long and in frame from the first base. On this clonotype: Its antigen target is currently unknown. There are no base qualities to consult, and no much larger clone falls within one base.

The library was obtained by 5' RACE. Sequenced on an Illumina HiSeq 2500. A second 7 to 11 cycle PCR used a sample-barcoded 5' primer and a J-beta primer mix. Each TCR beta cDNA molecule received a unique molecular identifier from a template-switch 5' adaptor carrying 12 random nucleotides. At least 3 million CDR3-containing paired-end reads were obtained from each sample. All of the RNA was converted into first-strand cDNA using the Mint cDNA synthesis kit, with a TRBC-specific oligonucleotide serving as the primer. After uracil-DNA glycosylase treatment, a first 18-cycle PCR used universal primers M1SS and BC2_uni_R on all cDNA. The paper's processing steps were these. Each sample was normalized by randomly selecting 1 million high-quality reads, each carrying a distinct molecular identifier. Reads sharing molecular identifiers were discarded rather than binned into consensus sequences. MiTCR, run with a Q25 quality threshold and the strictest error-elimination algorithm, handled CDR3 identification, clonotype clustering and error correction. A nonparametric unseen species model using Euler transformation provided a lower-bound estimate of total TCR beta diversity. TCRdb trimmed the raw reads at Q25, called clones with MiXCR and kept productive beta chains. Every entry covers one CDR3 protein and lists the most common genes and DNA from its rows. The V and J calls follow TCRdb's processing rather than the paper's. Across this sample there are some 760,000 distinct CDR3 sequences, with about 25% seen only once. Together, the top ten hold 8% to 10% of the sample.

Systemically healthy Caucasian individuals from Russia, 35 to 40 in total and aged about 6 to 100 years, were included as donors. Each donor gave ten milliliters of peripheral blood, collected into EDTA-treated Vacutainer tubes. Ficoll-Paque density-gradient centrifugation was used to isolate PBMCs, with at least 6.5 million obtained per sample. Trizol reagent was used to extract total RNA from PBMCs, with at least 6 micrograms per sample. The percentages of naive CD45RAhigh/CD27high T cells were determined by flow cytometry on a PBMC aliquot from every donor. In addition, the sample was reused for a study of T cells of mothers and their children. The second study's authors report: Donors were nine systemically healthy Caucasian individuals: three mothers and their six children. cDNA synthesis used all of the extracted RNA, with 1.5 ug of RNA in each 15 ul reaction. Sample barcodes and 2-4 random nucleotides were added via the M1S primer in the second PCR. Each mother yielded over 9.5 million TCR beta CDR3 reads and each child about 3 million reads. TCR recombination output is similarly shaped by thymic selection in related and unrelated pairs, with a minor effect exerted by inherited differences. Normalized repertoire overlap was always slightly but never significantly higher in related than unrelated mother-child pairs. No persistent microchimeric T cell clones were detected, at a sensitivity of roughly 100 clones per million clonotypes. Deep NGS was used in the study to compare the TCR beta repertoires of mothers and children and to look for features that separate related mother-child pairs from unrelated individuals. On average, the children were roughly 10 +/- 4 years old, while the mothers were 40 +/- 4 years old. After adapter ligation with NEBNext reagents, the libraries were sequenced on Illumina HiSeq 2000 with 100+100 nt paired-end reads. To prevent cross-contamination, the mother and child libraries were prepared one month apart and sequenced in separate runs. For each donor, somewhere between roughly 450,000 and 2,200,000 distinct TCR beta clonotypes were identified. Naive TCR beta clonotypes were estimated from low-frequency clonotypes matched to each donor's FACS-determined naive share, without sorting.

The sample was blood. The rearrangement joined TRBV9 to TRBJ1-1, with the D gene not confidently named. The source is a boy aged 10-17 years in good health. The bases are TGTGCCAGCAGCGCCCCGGGCGTTTCGACTGAAGCTTTCTTT. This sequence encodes CASSAPGVSTEAFF.